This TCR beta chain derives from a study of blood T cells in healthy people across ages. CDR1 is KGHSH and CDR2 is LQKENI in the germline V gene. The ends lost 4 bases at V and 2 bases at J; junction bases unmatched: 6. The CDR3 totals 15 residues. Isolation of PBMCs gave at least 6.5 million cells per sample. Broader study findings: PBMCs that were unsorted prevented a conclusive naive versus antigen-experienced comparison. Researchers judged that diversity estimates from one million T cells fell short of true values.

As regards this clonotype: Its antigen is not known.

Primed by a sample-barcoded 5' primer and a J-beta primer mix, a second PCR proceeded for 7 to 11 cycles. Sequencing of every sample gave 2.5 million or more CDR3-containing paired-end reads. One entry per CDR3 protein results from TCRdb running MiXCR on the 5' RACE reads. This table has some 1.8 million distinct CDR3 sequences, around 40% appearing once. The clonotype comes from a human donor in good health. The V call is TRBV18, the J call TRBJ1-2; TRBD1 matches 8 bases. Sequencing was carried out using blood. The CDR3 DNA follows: TGTGCCAGCTCACGAGGGGACAGGTCCAACTATGGCTACACCTTC. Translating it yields CASSRGDRSNYGYTF.